Sequencing of this T cell receptor (beta chain) was carried out in a study of regulatory T cells in long-lasting Graves disease. V lost 0 bases to trimming and J lost 1 base, with 7 bases between them. This CDR3 has 14 amino acids. Germline V gives CDR1 DFQATT, CDR2 SNEGSKA (reference sequence). A note on this clonotype: Its target is not known.

As to time point: persistent/refractory GD, antithyroid drugs over 5 years with positive TRAb. TCR sequences were obtained from RNA taken from PBMCs. Study-wide results and limits: More public clonotypes were shared by persistent patients (about 2,700) than by new patients (about 1,000). Favoring TRBV28, TRBJ1-2 and TRBJ2-5 was a feature seen in persistent disease.

Relying on iRepertoire HTBI primers and Arm-PCR of CDR3 regions, the team built TCR beta libraries. TCRdb processed the multiplex PCR reads anew with MiXCR; each CDR3 protein has one entry. The sample includes 350,000 to 500,000 distinct CDR3 sequences, 21% of them seen just once. The V and J genes are TRBV20-1 and TRBJ1-5; D is uncertain. The clonotype comes from a female donor with Graves disease. The sequencing here drew on peripheral blood mononuclear cells (PBMCs), taken when the disease was refractory, from a patient treated with antithyroid drugs. The DNA for the CDR3 is TGCAGTGCTAGAGATAGGAGGAGCAATCAGCCCCAGCATTTT. This translates into CSARDRRSNQPQHF.